The 7 T cell receptor beta chains in this list originate from one sample, sequenced in a study of Graves' ophthalmopathy and Graves' hyperthyroidism. The sequenced template was RNA, covering the TCR beta CDR3 region. The library came from an HTBI-primed first-round RT-PCR and a second-round multiplex PCR. TCRdb independently ran MiXCR on the multiplex PCR reads; one entry per CDR3 protein. Counted here are about 660,000 distinct CDR3 sequences, over 40% occurring once; the ten biggest clones make up over 2.5%. Sequenced sample: peripheral blood. The receptors come from an adult man with Graves' ophthalmopathy.

The CDR3 reads CSASLAGVTDTQYF. The CDR3 DNA sequence: TGCAGTGCTTCCTTAGCGGGAGTTACAGATACGCAGTATTTT. This sequence joins TRBV20-1 and TRBJ2-3; 9 bases fit TRBD2. The CDR3 extends over 14 amino acids. CDR1 DFQATT and CDR2 SNEGSKA come from the germline V gene (reference sequence). The V and J ends lost 5 bases and 3 bases, in that order; junction bases with no gene match: 6.

The CDR3 loop is CASTGKGYEQYF. In nucleotides, the CDR3 is TGTGCCAGCACCGGGAAAGGCTACGAGCAGTACTTC. The rearrangement joins TRBV25-1 to TRBJ2-7; tentatively, D is TRBD2 (5 bases). The V end lost 7 bases, the J end lost 3 bases, and 10 bases lay between the germline ends. The CDR3 runs to 12 residues. In germline, CDR1 is MGHDK, CDR2 SYGVNS.

The chain couples TRBV4-3 to TRBJ1-1; 11 bases agree with TRBD1. CDR3 length: 16 amino acids. V lost 1 base and J lost 3; bases outside the gene matches: 4. From germline, CDR1 is LGHNA and CDR2 YSLEER. The CDR3 region is CASSQGRTGGYTEAFF. CDR3 in DNA: TGCGCCAGCAGCCAAGGAAGGACAGGGGGCTACACTGAAGCTTTCTTT.

The chain joins TRBV27 to TRBJ2-5; 10 positions agree with TRBD2. CDR3 size: 16 residues. With V trimmed by 8 bases and J by 2 bases, 11 bases remained unmatched. The germline V gene has CDR1 MNHEY and CDR2 SMNVEV (reference sequence). CDR3 coding DNA: TGTGCCAGCTCACCACTAGCGGGACCGGGGCAAGAGACCCAGTACTTC. It codes for CASSPLAGPGQETQYF.

The V gene is TRBV10-3, the J gene TRBJ1-5; 8 nucleotides agree with TRBD1. With 3 bases clipped from V and 3 bases from J, the junction kept 7 bases outside the gene matches. CDR3 length equals 16 residues. Germline assignment: CDR1 ENHRY and CDR2 SYGVKD. The CDR3, as DNA: TGTGCCATCAGTGAAAGGACAGGGACCTTCAATCAGCCCCAGCATTTT. Translating gives CAISERTGTFNQPQHF.

This clonotype has just a few counts. The chain carries TRBV15 and TRBJ1-6; D is unresolved. Per germline, CDR1 LNHNV and CDR2 YYDKDF (reference sequence). V was trimmed by 1 base and J by 8 bases, leaving 9 bases between them. The CDR3 is 14 amino acids. The DNA for the CDR3 is TGTGCCACCAGCAGAGTAGCGGGTTATTCACCCCTCCACTTT. This encodes CATSRVAGYSPLHF.

The chain combines TRBV2 with TRBJ1-2; D remains unclear. V lost 6 bases and J lost 8, with 16 bases in between. This CDR3 is built from 13 residues. From germline, CDR1 is SNHLY and CDR2 FYNNEI. DNA for the CDR3: TGTGCCAGCAGGACATCATCATCGGGGGGCTACACCTTC. Translating it yields CASRTSSSGGYTF.